A single sample gave rise to the 17 T cell receptor beta chains below, sequenced in a study of OX40 agonist ivuxolimab in advanced cancers. Measured with immunoSEQ multiplex PCR; TCRdb has only the in-frame clones, and not every one. The sample comprises about 38,000 clones, about 80% of which are singletons, and roughly an eighth rests with the top ten. The input for sequencing was CD4+ or CD8+ T cells sorted from blood, taken in a trial of the OX40 agonist ivuxolimab. The receptors here all came from an adult with an advanced solid tumor such as melanoma, head and neck, liver or kidney cancer.

This clone showed up just a few times. The chain has TRBV18 and TRBJ1-1; D remains ambiguous. Deletions cut 3 bases from V and 4 bases from J, with 9 bases between. Germline V gives CDR1 KGHSH, CDR2 LQKENI. The CDR3 contains 13 residues. The CDR3 sequence: CASSPPGSTEAFF. The CDR3, as DNA: TGTGCCAGCTCACCCCCCGGGAGCACTGAAGCTTTCTTT. Based on the CDR3 plus reference TRBV18 and TRBJ1-1, the full variable domain is NAGVMQNPRHLVRRRGQEARLRCSPMKGHSHVYWYRQLPEEGLKFMVYLQKENIIDESGMPKERFSAEFPKEGPSILRIQQVVRGDSAAYFCASSPPGSTEAFFGQGTRLTVV.

The chain has TRBV28 and TRBJ2-7, with 13 bases identical to TRBD2. The CDR3 runs to 18 residues. In germline, CDR1 is MDHEN, CDR2 SYDVKM. Trimming at V came to 5 bases and at J to 7 bases, leaving 17 bases not matched to a gene. CDR3 sequence (DNA): TGTGCCAGCAGTCCCGGTACTAGCGGGAGGGCCGTTCGGGTGGAGCAGTACTTC. It is translated as CASSPGTSGRAVRVEQYF. Looking up the rest from reference TRBV28 and TRBJ2-7 gives the full variable domain: DVKVTQSSRYLVKRTGEKVFLECVQDMDHENMFWYRQDPGLGLRLIYFSYDVKMKEKGDIPEGYSVSREKKERFSLILESASTNQTSMYLCASSPGTSGRAVRVEQYFGPGTRLTVT.

The J gene is TRBJ2-5, the V gene TRBV14; a possible D gene is TRBD2 (6 bases). Germline CDR1 and CDR2: SGHDN and FVKESK. The length of the CDR3 is 14 residues. Trimming removed 5 bases at V and 11 bases at J, with 21 bases between. The CDR3 DNA reads as TGTGCCAGCAGCAAGTCCGGGACTCATGGGGAGCAGTACTTC. Translation gives CASSKSGTHGEQYF.

The count of this clone is one. The V call is TRBV7-2, the J call TRBJ2-5; weak D call: TRBD2 (6 bases). This CDR3 has 14 amino acids. V gave up 0 bases and J gave up 5 bases, with 10 bases separating them. Per the germline V gene, CDR1 is SGHTA and CDR2 is FQGNSA. The CDR3: CASSLARGAETQYF. For the CDR3, the DNA is TGTGCCAGCAGCTTAGCCCGCGGGGCGGAGACCCAGTACTTC.

The chain links TRBV28 to TRBJ1-3; maybe TRBD1 (5 bases). Trimming took off 8 bases at V and 4 bases at J, with 18 bases between the two ends. The CDR3 covers 15 residues. Germline-derived CDR1 and CDR2 are MDHEN and SYDVKM. CDR3 in DNA: TGTGCCAGCCAAAAGGCAGGGTCGTCGGGAAACACCATATATTTT. Its translation is CASQKAGSSGNTIYF.

The genes are TRBV7-9 and TRBJ2-1; D ambiguous. Germline CDR1 and CDR2: SEHNR and FQNEAQ (reference sequence). This CDR3 is 15 amino acids long. V gave up 2 bases and J gave up 4 bases, with 12 bases separating them. The CDR3 DNA is TGTGCCAGCAGCTTAACGGCCACGAGATACAATGAGCAGTTCTTC. Translating gives CASSLTATRYNEQFF.

Only one count was recorded for this clone. This chain uses TRBV15 with TRBJ2-1; 9 bases match TRBD2. This CDR3 comprises 15 residues. Losses at the gene ends were 5 bases for V and 9 bases for J; bases not matched to a gene: 11. Germline loops: CDR1 LNHNV, CDR2 YYDKDF (reference sequence). CDR3 amino acids: CATSPPAGGYGEQFF. In nucleotides, the CDR3 is TGTGCCACCAGCCCCCCGGCGGGAGGGTATGGTGAGCAGTTCTTC.

The rearrangement links TRBV11-2 to TRBJ2-3; 9 nucleotides match TRBD2. The CDR3 runs 16 residues. Germline V gene lookup returns CDR1 SGHAT and CDR2 FQNNGV. With V trimmed by 1 base and J by 5 bases, 7 bases remained unmatched. The CDR3 loop is CASSLGSGRTGDTQYF. The DNA of the CDR3 is TGTGCCAGCAGCTTAGGAAGCGGGAGGACGGGAGATACGCAGTATTTT.

The rearrangement links TRBV18 to TRBJ2-7, with TRBD1 as a possible D gene (5 bases). The CDR3 spans 14 residues. Germline V gene sequence: CDR1 KGHSH, CDR2 LQKENI. V gave up 2 bases and J gave up 0 bases, with 8 bases separating them. The CDR3 reads CASSPRTNSYEQYF. Written as DNA, the CDR3 is TGTGCCAGCTCACCAAGGACAAACTCCTACGAGCAGTACTTC.

This clone was seen only once. The chain joins TRBV27 to TRBJ2-7, with D possibly being TRBD1 (6 bases). CDR1 and CDR2 from the germline V gene are MNHEY and SMNVEV (reference sequence). Trimming pared 8 bases from V and 9 bases from J, leaving 14 bases between. There are 11 residues in the CDR3. The CDR3 reads CASGGLLRQYF. The CDR3, as DNA: TGTGCCAGCGGGGGCCTACTTCGGCAGTACTTC.

The chain has TRBV9 and TRBJ1-1; D may be TRBD1 (6 bases). Germline CDR1 is SGDLS and CDR2 is YYNGEE. The germline V and J ends were trimmed by 3 bases and 5 bases, with 23 bases remaining between them. CDR3 size: 17 residues. CDR3 sequence: CASSGRPGQGRWTEAFF. The CDR3 DNA follows: TGTGCCAGCAGCGGACGACCGGGACAAGGGAGGTGGACTGAAGCTTTCTTT. Full variable domain (missing parts from reference TRBV9 and TRBJ1-1): DSGVTQTPKHLITATGQRVTLRCSPRSGDLSVYWYQQSLDQGLQFLIQYYNGEERAKGNILERFSAQQFPDLHSELNLSSLELGDSALYFCASSGRPGQGRWTEAFFGQGTRLTVV.

This clone appeared once. V gene TRBV19 combines with J gene TRBJ2-2; 13 bases align to TRBD2. Germline CDR1 is LNHDA and CDR2 is SQIVND (reference sequence). This CDR3 region has 17 residues. Unmatched junction bases numbered 12, after V lost 10 bases and J lost 4 bases. In DNA, the CDR3 is TGTGCCACCACCGGGACTAGCGGGACCTGGGGCACCGGGGAGCTGTTTTTT. It encodes CATTGTSGTWGTGELFF.

The CDR3 protein is CASSLLAGTGELFF. Written as DNA, the CDR3 is TGTGCCAGCAGTTTACTAGCGGGAACCGGGGAGCTGTTTTTT. This chain joins TRBV28 and TRBJ2-2, with 9 bases fitting TRBD2. V lost 2 bases, J lost 5 bases, and 0 bases stayed unmatched. This CDR3 contains 14 residues. Germline CDR1 MDHEN, CDR2 SYDVKM. Using reference TRBV28 and TRBJ2-2 for the parts outside the CDR3, the full variable domain is DVKVTQSSRYLVKRTGEKVFLECVQDMDHENMFWYRQDPGLGLRLIYFSYDVKMKEKGDIPEGYSVSREKKERFSLILESASTNQTSMYLCASSLLAGTGELFFGEGSRLTVL.

This chain connects TRBV28 to TRBJ2-1; a possible D gene is TRBD2 (7 bases). CDR3 length equals 15 residues. V was pared by 8 bases and J by 4 bases, with 18 bases between. CDR1 and CDR2 (germline): MDHEN, SYDVKM. The CDR3 protein is CASSLAGALYNEQFF. CDR3 DNA sequence: TGTGCCAGCTCACTGGCGGGGGCTCTATACAATGAGCAGTTCTTC.

The V and J genes are TRBV19 and TRBJ2-2; possible D gene TRBD1, 6 bases. Germline V gene lookup returns CDR1 LNHDA and CDR2 SQIVND (reference sequence). The CDR3 is 15 amino acids. The V gene lost 5 bases and the J gene lost 1 base, with 11 bases spanning the gap. The CDR3 region is CASSVGTRNTGELFF. The DNA of the CDR3 is TGTGCCAGTAGTGTCGGGACACGGAACACCGGGGAGCTGTTTTTT.

This clone has a handful of counts. The chain uses TRBV28 and TRBJ1-1, with D tentatively TRBD1 (5 bases). Germline V gene lookup returns CDR1 MDHEN and CDR2 SYDVKM. Trimming removed 5 bases at V and 5 bases at J, with 15 bases between. The CDR3 contains 14 residues. The CDR3 region is CASSPGRSTTEAFF. Here the CDR3 DNA reads TGTGCCAGCAGTCCGGGACGGTCAACGACTGAAGCTTTCTTT.

The rearrangement joins TRBV7-7 to TRBJ2-3; D is uncertain. Trimming left V 2 bases short and J 2 bases short, with 8 bases between. The CDR3 is 14 amino acids. Germline assignment: CDR1 SSHAT and CDR2 FNYEAQ (reference sequence). CDR3 protein: CASSLSYNTDTQYF. The CDR3 bases are TGTGCCAGCAGCTTATCATACAACACAGATACGCAGTATTTT. The full variable domain, completed using reference TRBV7-7 and TRBJ2-3, is GAGVSQSPRYKVTKRGQDVTLRCDPISSHATLYWYQQALGQGPEFLTYFNYEAQPDKSGLPSDRFSAERPEGSISTLTIQRTEQRDSAMYRCASSLSYNTDTQYFGPGTRLTVL.